This passage covers 27 T cell receptor beta chains from one sample sequenced in a study of T cells expressing NK-cell markers. For each CDR3 protein, TCRdb gives one entry from its re-call of the 5' RACE reads, without DNA. Its clone listing holds about 460,000 distinct CDR3 sequences. Source material: blood T cells: a sorted CD56 or NKG2C T cell subset, CD4+ or CD8+ T cells, or bulk PBMC T cells (not recorded which). The source is a woman aged 50 to 65 in good health.

The chain couples TRBV7-2 to TRBJ2-7; there is no DNA to check the TCRdb D call of TRBD1. The length of the CDR3 is 16 residues. The germline CDR1 and CDR2 sequences are SGHTA and FQGNSA. CDR3 residues: CASSLLLSARGNEQYF.

The rearrangement links TRBV29-1 to TRBJ2-5. Germline CDR1 reads SQVTM; CDR2 reads ANQGSEA. The CDR3 sequence is 15 residues long. CDR3 region: CSVGIGLGMGETQYF.

V is TRBV7-9 and J is TRBJ2-7; TCRdb lists TRBD1, though no DNA is available to test this call. Germline CDR1 SEHNR, CDR2 FQNEAQ (reference sequence). The CDR3 covers 16 residues. The CDR3 protein is CASIHLGGTDSYEQYF.

V usage is TRBV24-1 and J usage is TRBJ2-1; TCRdb's D gene call, TRBD2, goes unchecked for lack of DNA. There are 14 residues in the CDR3. Germline V gene lookup returns CDR1 KGHDR and CDR2 SFDVKD. This CDR3 reads CATSDYYRDGHQFF.

The chain combines TRBV9 with TRBJ1-1; TCRdb selects TRBD1, and the lack of DNA leaves this call unchecked. Looked up from germline, CDR1 is SGDLS and CDR2 is YYNGEE. CDR3 size: 15 residues. The CDR3 region is CASSVEAQADTEAFF.

The genes are TRBV12-3 or TRBV12-4 and TRBJ1-1. The CDR3 runs to 14 residues. The CDR3 loop reads CASSLRTVPTEAFF.

The chain is built from TRBV25-1 and TRBJ2-3. The CDR3 has 15 amino acids. Germline CDR1 MGHDK, CDR2 SYGVNS. This chain's CDR3 is CASSVSSVGTDTQYF.

The chain links TRBV12-3 or TRBV12-4 to TRBJ1-5; TCRdb outputs TRBD1, but without DNA this stays unchecked. The CDR3 is made up of 14 amino acids. CDR3 sequence: CASKTGTGYQPQHF.

J is TRBJ2-2 and V is TRBV5-1; TCRdb's D gene call, TRBD1, goes unchecked for lack of DNA. The CDR3 totals 15 residues. In germline, CDR1 is SGHRS, CDR2 YFSETQ. CDR3 sequence reads: CASSLWDQLTGELFF.

The chain employs TRBV3-1 and TRBJ2-7; as DNA is missing, the TRBD1 call by TCRdb cannot be tested. Germline values: CDR1 LGHDT, CDR2 YNNKEL (reference sequence). The CDR3 runs to 16 residues. The CDR3 loop reads CASSQEVETRRGKQYF.

V is TRBV29-1 and J is TRBJ1-1; TCRdb calls TRBD1, which cannot be checked without DNA. Germline CDR1 SQVTM, CDR2 ANQGSEA. This CDR3 contains 18 residues. CDR3 sequence: CSVEDRPDRGLGYTEAFF.

The J gene is TRBJ2-7, the V gene TRBV3-1; TCRdb names TRBD2, which stays unverified in the absence of DNA. CDR3 size: 14 residues. Germline-derived CDR1 and CDR2 are LGHDT and YNNKEL (reference sequence). CDR3 loop: CASSLGVSAYEQYF.

The gene calls are TRBV4-2 and TRBJ2-1; with no DNA, the TCRdb D assignment of TRBD2 cannot be verified. Germline V CDR1 and CDR2: LGHNA, YNFKEQ. The CDR3 is 14 residues long. The CDR3: CASSPATRRDCRFF.

This sequence joins TRBV2 and TRBJ2-2; TCRdb's D call of TRBD1 is untestable without DNA. The CDR3 loop spans 16 amino acids. Germline values: CDR1 SNHLY, CDR2 FYNNEI. The CDR3 sequence is CASSEETGPIARELFF.

The chain couples TRBV10-2 to TRBJ2-4; TCRdb reports TRBD2, a call that lacks DNA to check it against. This CDR3 has 15 residues. Germline CDR1 WSHSY, CDR2 SAAADI. The CDR3 here is CASSPREPAKNIQYF.

The rearrangement links TRBV6-6 to TRBJ2-3; TCRdb names TRBD2, which stays unverified in the absence of DNA. This CDR3 contains 15 residues. Germline V gene lookup returns CDR1 MNHNY and CDR2 SVGAGI (reference sequence). CDR3 sequence reads: CASSASGSGTDTQYF.

V usage is TRBV4-1 and J usage is TRBJ2-1; TCRdb picks TRBD1, but there is no DNA to check that call. CDR1 and CDR2 (germline): MGHRA, YSYEKL. The CDR3 is 15 amino acids. The CDR3 loop is CASSLYNRASDEQFF.

The chain recombines TRBV11-3 with TRBJ2-1; TCRdb designates TRBD2, a call that cannot be tested without DNA. Germline-derived CDR1 and CDR2 are SGHNT and YENEEA. The CDR3 has 18 residues. CDR3 loop: CASSSSGLAGASNNEQFF. The complete variable domain, with remaining parts taken from reference TRBV11-3 and TRBJ2-1, reads EAGVVQSPRYKIIEKKQPVAFWCNPISGHNTLYWYLQNLGQGPELLIRYENEEAVDDSQLPKDRFSAERLKGVDSTLKIQPAELGDSAVYLCASSSSGLAGASNNEQFFGPGTRLTVL.

V and J are TRBV2 and TRBJ2-3; TCRdb selects TRBD1, and the lack of DNA leaves this call unchecked. Germline assignment: CDR1 SNHLY and CDR2 FYNNEI. The CDR3 is made up of 15 amino acids. The CDR3 is CAIPGTGGATDTQYF.

The J gene is TRBJ2-1, the V gene TRBV5-6; as DNA is missing, the TRBD1 call by TCRdb cannot be tested. Per the germline V gene, CDR1 is SGHDT and CDR2 is YYEEEE. The CDR3 length is 14 residues. CDR3 loop: CASTRGVADNEQFF.

CDR3 residues: CASSIRAGGELFF. The rearrangement links TRBV19 to TRBJ2-2; as DNA is missing, the TRBD2 call by TCRdb cannot be tested. CDR1 is LNHDA, CDR2 SQIVND, per germline (reference sequence). The CDR3 has 13 amino acids.

The chain links TRBV7-9 to TRBJ1-4. The germline V gene has CDR1 SEHNR and CDR2 FQNEAQ (reference sequence). The CDR3 runs to 14 residues. The CDR3 reads CASSLWADNEKLFF.

This chain connects TRBV5-6 to TRBJ2-5; TCRdb outputs TRBD1, but without DNA this stays unchecked. Germline V CDR1 and CDR2: SGHDT, YYEEEE. This CDR3 has 14 residues. The CDR3 reads CASSSPGVPETQYF.

The chain carries TRBV6-1 and TRBJ2-1. The CDR3 loop spans 12 amino acids. Germline CDR1 is MNHNS and CDR2 is SASEGT. CDR3 loop: CASSEAGLEQFF.

The J gene is TRBJ2-2, the V gene TRBV29-1; TCRdb's D call, TRBD2, is unchecked because there is no DNA. Germline V gene data show CDR1 as SQVTM and CDR2 as ANQGSEA. CDR3 length equals 14 residues. The CDR3 loop reads CSVLTGVRTGELFF.

The gene calls are TRBV7-3 and TRBJ2-1; TCRdb names TRBD2, which stays unverified in the absence of DNA. Germline CDR1 is SGHTA and CDR2 is FQGTGA. The CDR3 is 15 residues long. The chain's CDR3 is CASSPSGSVSGEQFF.

This chain joins TRBV2 and TRBJ1-2; the D gene TCRdb calls, TRBD1, cannot be checked with no DNA. In germline, CDR1 is SNHLY, CDR2 FYNNEI. This CDR3 contains 13 residues. Here the CDR3 reads CASIFSGNYGYTF.